The present T cell receptor beta chain was sequenced within a study of blood T cell repertoires in COVID-19. Study at large: In each case, the material was cDNA or gDNA derived from T cells, B-cell-depleted T cells, or PBMCs.

In the authors' workflow: From reference gene primer amplification, estimates of nucleated cell counts were derived. Clones were sequenced by immunoSEQ multiplex PCR, and TCRdb holds only the in-frame ones, with some missing. The V and J calls and clone size come from that table; D and trimming were worked out from the DNA. The profile shows nearly 70,000 clones, about 91% of them singletons. The Seattle patients, enrolled during active infection, were followed longitudinally. This sequence was found in a man aged 40-55 years with COVID-19, enrolled during active disease. Source material: peripheral blood.

The CDR3 region has the DNA TGTGCCACCAAGAGACACACGAGTGGCAATCAGCCCCAGCATTTT. Protein product: CATKRHTSGNQPQHF. The chain combines TRBV24-1 with TRBJ1-5; no clear D gene. This CDR3 is 15 amino acids long. V gave up 8 bases and J gave up 2 bases, with 15 bases separating them. Germline V gives CDR1 KGHDR, CDR2 SFDVKD.